This T cell receptor (beta chain) is from a study of cytomegalovirus exposure and HLA in healthy donors. At collection, donors were nominally healthy, but unrecorded immune exposures were probable. The CDR3 runs to 15 residues. Trimming cost V 5 bases and J 0 bases, with 10 bases left between them. In germline, CDR1 is ENHRY, CDR2 SYGVKD. Concerning this clone: The antigen remains undetermined.

The PCR ran on 60 Vbeta and 13 Jbeta primers. Clones were sequenced by immunoSEQ multiplex PCR, and TCRdb holds only the in-frame ones, with some missing. The data show over 100,000 clones, around 73% seen once. Overall study results and limits: The investigators catalogued 150 to 200 TCR beta chains as cytomegalovirus-associated. A later examination showed that TCR association rates differed by HLA locus, with DRB1 most and HLA-C fewest.

The V gene is TRBV10-3, the J gene TRBJ1-4; D unresolved. Input material: PBMCs. The receptor was derived from a man in his forties in good health and CMV-seronegative. CDR3: CAISPREATNEKLFF. CDR3 bases: TGTGCCATCAGTCCGCGGGAGGCAACTAATGAAAAACTGTTTTTT.